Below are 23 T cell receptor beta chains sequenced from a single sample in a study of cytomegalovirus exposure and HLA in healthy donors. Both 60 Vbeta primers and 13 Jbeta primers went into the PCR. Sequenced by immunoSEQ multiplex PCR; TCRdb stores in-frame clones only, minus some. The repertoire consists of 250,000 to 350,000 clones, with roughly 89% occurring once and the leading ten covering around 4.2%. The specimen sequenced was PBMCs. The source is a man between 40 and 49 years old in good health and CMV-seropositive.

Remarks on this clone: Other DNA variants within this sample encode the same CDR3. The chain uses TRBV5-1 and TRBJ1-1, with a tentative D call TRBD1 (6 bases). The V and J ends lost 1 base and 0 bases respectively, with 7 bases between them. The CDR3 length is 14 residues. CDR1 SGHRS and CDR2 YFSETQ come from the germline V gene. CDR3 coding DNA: TGCGCCAGCAGCTTGACAGGGATGAACACTGAAGCTTTCTTT. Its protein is CASSLTGMNTEAFF. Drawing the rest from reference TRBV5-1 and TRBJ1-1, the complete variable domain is KAGVTQTPRYLIKTRGQQVTLSCSPISGHRSVSWYQQTPGQGLQFLFEYFSETQRNKGNFPGRFSGRQFSNSRSEMNVSTLELGDSALYLCASSLTGMNTEAFFGQGTRLTVV.

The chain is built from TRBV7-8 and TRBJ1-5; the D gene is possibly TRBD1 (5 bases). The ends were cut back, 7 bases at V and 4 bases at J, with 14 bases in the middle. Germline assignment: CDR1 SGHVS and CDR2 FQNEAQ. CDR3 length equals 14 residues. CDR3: CASTWQGINQPQHF. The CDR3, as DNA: TGTGCCAGCACCTGGCAGGGTATAAATCAGCCCCAGCATTTT.

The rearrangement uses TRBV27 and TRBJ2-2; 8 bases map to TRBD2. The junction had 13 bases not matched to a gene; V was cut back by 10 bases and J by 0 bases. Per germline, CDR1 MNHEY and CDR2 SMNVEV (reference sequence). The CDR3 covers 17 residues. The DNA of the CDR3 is TGTGCCACCACCCAATATTCTAGCGGGTCGAACACCGGGGAGCTGTTTTTT. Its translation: CATTQYSSGSNTGELFF.

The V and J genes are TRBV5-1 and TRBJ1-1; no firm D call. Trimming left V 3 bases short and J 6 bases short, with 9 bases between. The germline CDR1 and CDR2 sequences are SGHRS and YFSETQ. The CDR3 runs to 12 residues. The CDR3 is CASSSGLPEAFF. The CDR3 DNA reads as TGCGCCAGCAGCTCCGGACTTCCTGAAGCTTTCTTT.

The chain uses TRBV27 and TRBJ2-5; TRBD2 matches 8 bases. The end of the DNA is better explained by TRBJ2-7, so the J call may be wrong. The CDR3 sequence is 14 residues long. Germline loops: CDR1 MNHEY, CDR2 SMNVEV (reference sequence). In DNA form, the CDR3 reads TGTGCCAGCAGTCCCGCCGGGACTAGCTACGAGCAGTACTTC. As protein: CASSPAGTSYEQYF.

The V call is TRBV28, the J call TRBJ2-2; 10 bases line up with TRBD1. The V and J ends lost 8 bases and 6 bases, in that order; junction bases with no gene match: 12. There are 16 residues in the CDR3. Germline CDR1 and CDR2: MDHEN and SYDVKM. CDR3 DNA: TGTGCCAGCGACGACCGGGACAGGGGTTGGGCCGGGGAGCTGTTTTTT. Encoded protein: CASDDRDRGWAGELFF.

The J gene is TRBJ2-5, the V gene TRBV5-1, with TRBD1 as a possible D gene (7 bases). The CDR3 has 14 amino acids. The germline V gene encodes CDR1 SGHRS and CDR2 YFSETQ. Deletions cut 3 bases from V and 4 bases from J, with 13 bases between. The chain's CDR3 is CASSYYRGGETQYF. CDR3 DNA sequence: TGCGCCAGCAGCTACTACAGGGGAGGAGAGACCCAGTACTTC.

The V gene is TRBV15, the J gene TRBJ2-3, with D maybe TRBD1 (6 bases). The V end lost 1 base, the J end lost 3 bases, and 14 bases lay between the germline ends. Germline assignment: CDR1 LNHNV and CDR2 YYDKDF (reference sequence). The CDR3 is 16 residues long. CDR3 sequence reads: CATSRAFGTGTDTQYF. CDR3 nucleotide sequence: TGTGCCACCAGCAGAGCTTTCGGCACAGGGACAGATACGCAGTATTTT.

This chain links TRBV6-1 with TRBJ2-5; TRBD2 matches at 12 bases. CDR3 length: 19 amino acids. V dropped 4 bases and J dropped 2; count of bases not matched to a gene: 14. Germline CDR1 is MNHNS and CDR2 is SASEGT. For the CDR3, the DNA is TGTGCCAGCAGTGGAGGAAGGTCTAGCGGGAGGGCCTTACAAGAGACCCAGTACTTC. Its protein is CASSGGRSSGRALQETQYF.

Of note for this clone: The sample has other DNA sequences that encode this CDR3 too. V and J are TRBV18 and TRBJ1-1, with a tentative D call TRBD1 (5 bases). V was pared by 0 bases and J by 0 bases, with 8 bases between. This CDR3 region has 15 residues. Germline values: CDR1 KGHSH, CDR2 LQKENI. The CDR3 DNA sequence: TGTGCCAGCTCACCACCGGGACTTATGAACACTGAAGCTTTCTTT. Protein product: CASSPPGLMNTEAFF.

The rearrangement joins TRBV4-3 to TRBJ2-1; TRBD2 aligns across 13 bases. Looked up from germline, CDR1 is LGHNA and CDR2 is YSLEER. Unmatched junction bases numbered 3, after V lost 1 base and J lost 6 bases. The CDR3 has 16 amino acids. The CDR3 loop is CASSQGLAGGPNEQFF. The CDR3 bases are TGCGCCAGCAGCCAAGGACTAGCGGGAGGCCCCAATGAGCAGTTCTTC.

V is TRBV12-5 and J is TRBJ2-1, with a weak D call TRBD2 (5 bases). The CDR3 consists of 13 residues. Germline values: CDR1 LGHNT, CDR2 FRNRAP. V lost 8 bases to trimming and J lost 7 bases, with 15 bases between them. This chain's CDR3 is CASNGGPGNEQFF. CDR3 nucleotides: TGTGCTAGTAATGGCGGGCCGGGGAATGAGCAGTTCTTC.

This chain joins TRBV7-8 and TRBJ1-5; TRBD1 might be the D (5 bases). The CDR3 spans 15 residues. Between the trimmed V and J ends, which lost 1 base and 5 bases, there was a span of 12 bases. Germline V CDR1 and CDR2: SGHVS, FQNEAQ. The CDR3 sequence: CASSLEAGRDQPQHF. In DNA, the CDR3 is TGTGCCAGCAGCTTAGAAGCGGGGCGTGATCAGCCCCAGCATTTT.

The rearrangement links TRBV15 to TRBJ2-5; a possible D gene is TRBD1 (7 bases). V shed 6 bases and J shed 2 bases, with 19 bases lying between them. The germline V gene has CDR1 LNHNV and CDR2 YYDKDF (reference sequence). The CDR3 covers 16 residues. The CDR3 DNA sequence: TGTGCCACCAGGAAAAACAGGGGCGGGATACAAGAGACCCAGTACTTC. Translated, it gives CATRKNRGGIQETQYF.

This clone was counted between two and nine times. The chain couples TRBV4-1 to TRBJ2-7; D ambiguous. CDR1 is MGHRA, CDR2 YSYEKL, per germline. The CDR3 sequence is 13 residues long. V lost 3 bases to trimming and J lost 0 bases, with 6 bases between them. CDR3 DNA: TGCGCCAGCAGCCATGCTAGCTCCTACGAGCAGTACTTC. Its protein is CASSHASSYEQYF.

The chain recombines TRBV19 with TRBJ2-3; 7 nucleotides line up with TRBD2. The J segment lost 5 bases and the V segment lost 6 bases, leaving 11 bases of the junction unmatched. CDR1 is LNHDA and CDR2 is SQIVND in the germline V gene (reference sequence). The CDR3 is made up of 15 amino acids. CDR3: CASRSSGGRVDTQYF. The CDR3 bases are TGTGCCAGTAGATCTAGCGGAGGCAGGGTAGATACGCAGTATTTT.

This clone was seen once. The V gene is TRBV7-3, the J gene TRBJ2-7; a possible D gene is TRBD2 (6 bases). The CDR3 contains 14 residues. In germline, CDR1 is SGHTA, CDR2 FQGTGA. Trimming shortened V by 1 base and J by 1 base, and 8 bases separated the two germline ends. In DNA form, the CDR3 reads TGTGCCAGCAGCTTAAGGACTAATTCCTACGAGCAGTACTTC. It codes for CASSLRTNSYEQYF.

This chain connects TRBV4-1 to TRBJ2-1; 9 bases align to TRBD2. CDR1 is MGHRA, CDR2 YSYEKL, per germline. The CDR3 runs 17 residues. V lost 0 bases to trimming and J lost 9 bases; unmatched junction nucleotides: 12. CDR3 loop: CASSQDVTSGLQGEQFF. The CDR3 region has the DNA TGCGCCAGCAGCCAAGATGTGACTAGCGGTTTGCAAGGTGAGCAGTTCTTC.

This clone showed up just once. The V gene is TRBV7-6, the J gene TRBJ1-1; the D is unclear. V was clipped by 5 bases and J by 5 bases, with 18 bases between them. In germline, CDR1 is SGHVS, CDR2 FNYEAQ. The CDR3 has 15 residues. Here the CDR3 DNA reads TGTGCCAGCAGCACGAGCGGGCTGGTTGGGACTGAAGCTTTCTTT. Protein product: CASSTSGLVGTEAFF. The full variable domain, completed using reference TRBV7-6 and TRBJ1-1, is GAGVSQSPRYKVTKRGQDVALRCDPISGHVSLYWYRQALGQGPEFLTYFNYEAQQDKSGLPNDRFSAERPEGSISTLTIQRTEQRDSAMYRCASSTSGLVGTEAFFGQGTRLTVV.

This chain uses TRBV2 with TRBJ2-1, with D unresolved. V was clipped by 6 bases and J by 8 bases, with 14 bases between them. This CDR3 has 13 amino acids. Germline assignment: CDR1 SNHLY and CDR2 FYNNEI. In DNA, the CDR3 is TGTGCCAGCAGAGTAACCCAGACACATGAGCAGTTCTTC. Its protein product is CASRVTQTHEQFF.

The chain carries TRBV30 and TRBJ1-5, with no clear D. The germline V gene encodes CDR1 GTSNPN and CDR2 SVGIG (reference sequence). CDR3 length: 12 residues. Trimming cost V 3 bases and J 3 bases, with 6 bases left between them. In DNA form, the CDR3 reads TGTGCCTGGAGCAGATCCAATCAGCCCCAGCATTTT. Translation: CAWSRSNQPQHF.

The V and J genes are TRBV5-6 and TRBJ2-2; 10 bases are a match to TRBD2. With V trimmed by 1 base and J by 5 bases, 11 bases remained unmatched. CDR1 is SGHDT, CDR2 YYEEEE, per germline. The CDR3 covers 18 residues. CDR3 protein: CASSLSPLAGARTGELFF. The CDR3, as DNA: TGTGCCAGCAGCTTGAGTCCGCTAGCGGGAGCTCGAACCGGGGAGCTGTTTTTT.

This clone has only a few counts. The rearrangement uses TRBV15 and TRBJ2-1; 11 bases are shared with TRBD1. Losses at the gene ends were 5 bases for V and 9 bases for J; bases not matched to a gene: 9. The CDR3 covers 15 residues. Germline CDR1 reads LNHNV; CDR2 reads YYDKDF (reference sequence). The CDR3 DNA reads TGTGCCACCAGCTCCGGGACAGGGGGAAAGGCTGAGCAGTTCTTC. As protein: CATSSGTGGKAEQFF. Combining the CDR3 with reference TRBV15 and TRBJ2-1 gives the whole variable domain DAMVIQNPRYQVTQFGKPVTLSCSQTLNHNVMYWYQQKSSQAPKLLFHYYDKDFNNEADTPDNFQSRRPNTSFCFLDIRSPGLGDTAMYLCATSSGTGGKAEQFFGPGTRLTVL.